Given below is one T cell receptor (beta chain) in context. Its antigen is not identified. This entry is derived from a study of T-cell memory formation after mild COVID-19. Study-level background: Largely donor-specific TCR clusters were found. Study-level results: CD4+ bias marked clones expanding day 15 to 37, unlike balanced contracting clones. Proof of SARS-CoV-2 specificity was absent for the second-wave clones that crested on day 37.

V shed 3 bases and J shed 2 bases, with 16 bases lying between them. CDR1 SGHNT and CDR2 YYREEE come from the germline V gene (reference sequence). The CDR3 is 16 amino acids. TCRalpha and TCRbeta libraries used 5'RACE with constant-segment primers and UMIs. TCRdb reprocessed the 5' RACE reads via MiXCR and lists one record per CDR3 protein. The repertoire holds fewer than 250,000 distinct CDR3 sequences, with around 25% as singletons. Sequences were obtained from PBMCs or a T cell subset sorted from them (not recorded which). The clonotype originates from an adult woman who had mild COVID-19 (a few samples of this study predate the infection). Cell type and time point are not known. The chain carries TRBV5-4 and TRBJ2-3; D perhaps matches TRBD1 (8 bases). This CDR3 reads CASSSQRDRLTDTQYF. CDR3 DNA: TGTGCCAGCAGCTCGCAGCGGGACAGGCTCACAGATACGCAGTATTTT.